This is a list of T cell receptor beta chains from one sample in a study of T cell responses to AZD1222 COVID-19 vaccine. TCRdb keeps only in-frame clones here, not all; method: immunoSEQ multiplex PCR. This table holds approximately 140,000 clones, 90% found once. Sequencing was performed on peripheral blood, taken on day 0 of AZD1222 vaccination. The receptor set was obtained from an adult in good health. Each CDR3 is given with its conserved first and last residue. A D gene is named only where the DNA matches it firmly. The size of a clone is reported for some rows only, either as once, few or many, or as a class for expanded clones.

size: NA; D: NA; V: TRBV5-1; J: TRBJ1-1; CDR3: CASSLLSGTEAFF; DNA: TGCGCCAGCAGCTTGTTGTCGGGCACTGAAGCTTTCTTT
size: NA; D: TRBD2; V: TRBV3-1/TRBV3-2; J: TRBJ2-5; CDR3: CASSQDRASGETQYF; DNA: TGTGCCAGCAGCCAAGATCGGGCTAGCGGAGAGACCCAGTACTTC
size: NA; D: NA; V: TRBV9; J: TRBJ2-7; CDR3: CASSVGGSPFKLYEQYF; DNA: TGTGCCAGCAGCGTGGGGGGATCCCCGTTCAAACTATACGAGCAGTACTTC
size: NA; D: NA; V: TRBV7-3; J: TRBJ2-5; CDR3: CASSLGGDGTQYF; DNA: TGTGCCAGCAGCTTAGGAGGGGACGGGACCCAGTACTTC
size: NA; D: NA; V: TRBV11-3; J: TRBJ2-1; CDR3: CASSFLFAGNNEQFF; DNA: TGTGCCAGCAGCTTTTTGTTTGCTGGAAACAATGAGCAGTTCTTC
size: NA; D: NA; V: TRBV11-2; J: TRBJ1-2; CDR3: CASSPAKVGGYTF; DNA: TGTGCCAGCAGCCCCGCCAAGGTTGGCGGCTACACCTTC
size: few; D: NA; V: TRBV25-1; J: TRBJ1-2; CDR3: CASRSWSYGYTF; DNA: TGTGCCAGCAGGAGCTGGAGCTATGGCTACACCTTC
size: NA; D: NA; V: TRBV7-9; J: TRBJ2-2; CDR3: CASRRQGEVQTGELFF; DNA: TGTGCCAGCCGCCGACAAGGGGAGGTTCAAACCGGGGAGCTGTTTTTT
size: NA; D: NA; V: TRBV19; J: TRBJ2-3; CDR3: CASKAVPSMGTDTQYF; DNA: TGTGCCAGTAAAGCGGTACCTTCCATGGGCACAGATACGCAGTATTTT
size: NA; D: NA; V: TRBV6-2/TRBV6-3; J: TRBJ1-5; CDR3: CASSKSTVSNQPQHF; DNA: TGTGCCAGCAGTAAGTCGACAGTTAGCAATCAGCCCCAGCATTTT
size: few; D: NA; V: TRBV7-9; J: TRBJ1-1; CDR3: CASSPVGDTEAFF; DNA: TGTGCCAGCAGCCCGGTCGGGGACACTGAAGCTTTCTTT
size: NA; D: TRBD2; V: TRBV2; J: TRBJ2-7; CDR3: CASSPRDYLYEQYF; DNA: TGTGCCAGCAGTCCCCGGGACTACCTCTACGAGCAGTACTTC
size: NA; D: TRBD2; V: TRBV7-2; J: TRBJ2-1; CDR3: CASSLGRLAGGLHNEQFF; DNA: TGTGCCAGCAGCTTAGGTCGGCTAGCGGGAGGGCTCCACAATGAGCAGTTCTTC
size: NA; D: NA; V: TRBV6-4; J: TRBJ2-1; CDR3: CASSIHRDPDNEQFF; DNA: TGTGCCAGCAGTATCCACAGGGATCCCGACAATGAGCAGTTCTTC
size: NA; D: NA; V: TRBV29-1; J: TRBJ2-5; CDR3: CSSAGQETQYF; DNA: TGCAGTTCAGCAGGGCAAGAGACCCAGTACTTC
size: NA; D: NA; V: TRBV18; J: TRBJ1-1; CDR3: CASSPNTEAFF; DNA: TGTGCCAGCTCACCTAACACTGAAGCTTTCTTT
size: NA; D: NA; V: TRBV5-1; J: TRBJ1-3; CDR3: CASSLVGLSSSGNTIYF; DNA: TGCGCCAGCAGCTTGGTAGGACTTTCGAGCTCTGGAAACACCATATATTTT
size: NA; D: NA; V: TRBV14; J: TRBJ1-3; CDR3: CASSQGLRGRAGNTIYF; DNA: TGTGCCAGCAGCCAAGGTCTACGGGGACGGGCTGGAAACACCATATATTTT
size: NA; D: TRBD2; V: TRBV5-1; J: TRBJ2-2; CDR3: CASSLNGGGARNGELFF; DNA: TGCGCCAGCAGCTTGAATGGCGGGGGGGCCCGGAACGGGGAGCTGTTTTTT
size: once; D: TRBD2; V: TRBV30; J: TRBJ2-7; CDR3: CASAGGREQYF; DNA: TGTGCCTCTGCGGGAGGGCGGGAGCAGTACTTC
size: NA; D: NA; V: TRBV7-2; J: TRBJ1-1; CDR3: CASSLVLPEAFF; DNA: TGTGCCAGCAGCTTAGTCCTCCCTGAAGCTTTCTTT
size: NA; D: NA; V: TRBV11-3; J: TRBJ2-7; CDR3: CASSPFSSIEQYF; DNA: TGTGCCAGCAGCCCTTTCTCTAGTATCGAGCAGTACTTC
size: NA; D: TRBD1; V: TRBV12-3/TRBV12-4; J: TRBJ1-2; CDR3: CASRRQGEDGYTF; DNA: TGTGCCAGCAGGCGACAGGGCGAGGATGGCTACACCTTC
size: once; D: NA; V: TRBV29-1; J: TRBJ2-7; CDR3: CSVELPHRREQYF; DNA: TGCAGCGTTGAACTCCCCCACCGGCGGGAGCAGTACTTC
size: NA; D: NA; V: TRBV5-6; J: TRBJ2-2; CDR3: CASSLMGSGAGELFF; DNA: TGTGCCAGCAGCTTGATGGGTAGTGGGGCCGGGGAGCTGTTTTTT
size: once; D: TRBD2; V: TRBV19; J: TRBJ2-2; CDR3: CASSRLAGGPGELFF; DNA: TGTGCCAGTAGCAGACTAGCGGGGGGGCCCGGGGAGCTGTTTTTT
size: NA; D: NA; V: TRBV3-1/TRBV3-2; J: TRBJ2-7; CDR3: CATGKHEQYF; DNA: TGTGCGACCGGGAAGCACGAGCAGTACTTC
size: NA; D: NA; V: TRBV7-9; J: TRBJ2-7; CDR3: CASSPDAYEQYF; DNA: TGTGCCAGCAGCCCGGATGCCTACGAGCAGTACTTC
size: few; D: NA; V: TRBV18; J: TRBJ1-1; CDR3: CASSPGMWTEAFF; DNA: TGTGCCAGCTCACCTGGAATGTGGACTGAAGCTTTCTTT
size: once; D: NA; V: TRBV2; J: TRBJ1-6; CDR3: CASSPWGVNSPLHF; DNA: TGTGCCAGCAGCCCCTGGGGGGTAAATTCACCCCTCCACTTT
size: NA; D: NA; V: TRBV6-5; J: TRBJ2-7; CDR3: CASSYLRGGYEQYF; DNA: TGTGCCAGCAGTTACCTCAGGGGTGGGTACGAGCAGTACTTC
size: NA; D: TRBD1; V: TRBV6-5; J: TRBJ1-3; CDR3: CASRRTGASGNTIYF; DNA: TGTGCCAGCAGGAGGACAGGGGCGAGTGGAAACACCATATATTTT
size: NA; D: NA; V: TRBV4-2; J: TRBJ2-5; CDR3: CASSQDPGGVEETQYF; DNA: TGTGCCAGCAGCCAAGACCCAGGAGGGGTCGAGGAGACCCAGTACTTC
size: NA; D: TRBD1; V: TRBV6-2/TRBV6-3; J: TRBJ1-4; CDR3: CASSPSLGTGVEKLFF; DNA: TGTGCCAGCAGCCCTAGCCTCGGGACAGGGGTTGAAAAACTGTTTTTT
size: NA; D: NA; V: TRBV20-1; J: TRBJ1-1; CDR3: CSASTNTEAFF; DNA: TGCAGTGCTAGTACGAACACTGAAGCTTTCTTT
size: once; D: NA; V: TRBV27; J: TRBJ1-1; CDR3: CASSPARGGFLTEAFF; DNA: TGTGCCAGCAGTCCTGCTCGGGGGGGTTTTCTCACTGAAGCTTTCTTT
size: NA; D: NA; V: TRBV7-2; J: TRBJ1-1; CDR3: CASNLAQGGGEAFF; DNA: TGTGCCAGCAACTTAGCACAGGGCGGGGGTGAAGCTTTCTTT
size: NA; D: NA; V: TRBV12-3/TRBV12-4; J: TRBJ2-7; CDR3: CASTRVRSGEQYF; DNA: TGTGCCAGCACCAGGGTACGGTCGGGCGAGCAGTACTTC
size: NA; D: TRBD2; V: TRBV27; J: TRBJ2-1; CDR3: CASSSRGVDNEQFF; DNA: TGTGCCAGCAGTTCTCGGGGGGTTGACAATGAGCAGTTCTTC
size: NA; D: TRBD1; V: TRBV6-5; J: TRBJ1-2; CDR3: CASSSPGQGVSGYTF; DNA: TGTGCCAGCAGTTCGCCCGGACAGGGGGTTAGTGGCTACACCTTC
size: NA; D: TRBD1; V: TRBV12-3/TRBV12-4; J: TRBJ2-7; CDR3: CASSPDRGYEQYF; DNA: TGTGCCAGCAGCCCCGACAGGGGATACGAGCAGTACTTC
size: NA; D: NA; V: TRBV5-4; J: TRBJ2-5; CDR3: CASSEVQETQYF; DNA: TGTGCCAGCTCGGAAGTCCAAGAGACCCAGTACTTC
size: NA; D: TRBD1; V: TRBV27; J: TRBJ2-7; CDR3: CASSFDRVVLYEQYF; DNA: TGTGCCAGCAGTTTCGACAGGGTAGTCCTCTACGAGCAGTACTTC
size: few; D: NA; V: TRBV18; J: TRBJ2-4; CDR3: CASSPPGRTFKNIQYF; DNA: TGTGCCAGCTCACCACCGGGACGGACCTTTAAAAACATTCAGTACTTC
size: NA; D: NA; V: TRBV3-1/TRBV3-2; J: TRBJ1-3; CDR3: CASARQPISGNTIYF; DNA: TGTGCCAGCGCACGGCAGCCGATCTCTGGAAACACCATATATTTT
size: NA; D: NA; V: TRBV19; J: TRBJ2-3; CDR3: CASSILMGGVADTQYF; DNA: TGTGCCAGTAGTATACTAATGGGGGGCGTCGCAGATACGCAGTATTTT
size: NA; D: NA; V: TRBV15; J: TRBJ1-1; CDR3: CATSPRTGNTEAFF; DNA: TGTGCCACCAGCCCCCGGACGGGTAACACTGAAGCTTTCTTT
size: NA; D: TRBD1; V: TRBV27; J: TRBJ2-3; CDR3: CASVPQGASTDTQYF; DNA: TGTGCCAGCGTCCCTCAGGGGGCTAGCACAGATACGCAGTATTTT
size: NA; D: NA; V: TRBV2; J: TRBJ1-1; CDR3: CASSDLGTEAFF; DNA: TGTGCCAGCAGTGATTTGGGCACTGAAGCTTTCTTT
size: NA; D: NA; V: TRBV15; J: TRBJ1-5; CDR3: CATSSPNIARDQPQHF; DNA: TGTGCCACCAGCAGCCCTAACATAGCTAGGGATCAGCCCCAGCATTTT
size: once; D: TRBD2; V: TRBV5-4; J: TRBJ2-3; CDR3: CASRYSGGATDTQYF; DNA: TGTGCCAGCAGATATTCGGGGGGGGCGACAGATACGCAGTATTTT
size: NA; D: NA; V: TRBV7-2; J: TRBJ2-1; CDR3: CASSLWGGYNEQFF; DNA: TGTGCCAGCAGCTTATGGGGCGGTTACAATGAGCAGTTCTTC
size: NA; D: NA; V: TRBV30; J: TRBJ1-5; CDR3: CAWAHGSNQPQHF; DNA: TGTGCCTGGGCTCACGGTAGCAATCAGCCCCAGCATTTT
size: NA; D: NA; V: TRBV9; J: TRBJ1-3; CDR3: CASSVKGRPSGNTIYF; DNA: TGTGCCAGTAGCGTAAAAGGCCGGCCCTCTGGAAACACCATATATTTT
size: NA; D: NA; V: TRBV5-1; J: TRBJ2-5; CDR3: CASSLALDLETQYF; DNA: TGCGCCAGCAGCTTGGCCCTGGACTTGGAGACCCAGTACTTC
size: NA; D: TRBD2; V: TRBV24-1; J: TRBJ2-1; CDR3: CATSEATSGRRNEQFF; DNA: TGTGCCACCAGTGAGGCCACTAGCGGGAGGCGGAATGAGCAGTTCTTC
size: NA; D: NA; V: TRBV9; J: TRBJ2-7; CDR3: CASSVNRGGLGEQYF; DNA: TGTGCCAGCAGCGTCAACAGGGGGGGACTAGGCGAGCAGTACTTC
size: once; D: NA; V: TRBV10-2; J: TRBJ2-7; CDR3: CASSLVGPYEQYF; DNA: TGCGCCAGCAGCCTTGTCGGACCCTACGAGCAGTACTTC
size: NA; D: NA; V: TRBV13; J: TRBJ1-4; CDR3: CASSLQLGQFNEKLFF; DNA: TGTGCCAGCAGCTTACAGCTTGGGCAGTTTAATGAAAAACTGTTTTTT